This T cell receptor (beta chain) appears in the sequencing data of a study of lymphopenia after photon versus proton radiotherapy. This CDR3 region has 15 residues. Germline V gives CDR1 MDHEN, CDR2 SYDVKM. Trimming took 2 bases from V and 4 from J, leaving 12 bases between them. Study findings and constraints: Under photons, naive T cells and diversity fell while effector/memory populations rose.

The assay was immunoSEQ multiplex PCR, and TCRdb's table has in-frame clones only and misses some. Among tens of thousands of clones listed, roughly 89% were seen once. Worth noting for this clone: Its target is unknown.

The chain couples TRBV28 to TRBJ1-5, with a weak D call TRBD1 (5 bases). Here the sequenced sample was peripheral blood, taken from a patient treated with proton-based radiotherapy. The TCR sequence derives from a woman in her seventies with pancreatic cancer. Some clones in this sample may be carry-over from other donors' samples. The chain's CDR3 is CASSLSLRGNQPQHF. CDR3 coding DNA: TGTGCCAGCAGTTTAAGTCTGAGGGGAAATCAGCCCCAGCATTTT.